This TCR beta chain was sequenced during a study of OX40 agonist ivuxolimab in advanced cancers. Study overall: Ivuxolimab, an antibody acting as an agonist of OX40 (CD134), was used to treat patients. The study's findings and limits: Expanded clones belonging to CD8+ T cells outnumbered, on average, those of CD4+. Blood T cells, both CD4+ and CD8+, expanded clonally by week 6 at 0.1 to 3.0 mg/kg. Nonresponders, in some cases, also had low normalized T-cell clonal expansion.

Trimming cost V 6 bases and J 1 base, with 5 bases left between them. CDR3 length: 12 amino acids. Germline loops: CDR1 MNHNY, CDR2 SVGAGI (reference sequence). Details on this clone: The antigen is undetermined.

Only in-frame clones appear in the TCRdb table, and some are missing; sequencing was by immunoSEQ multiplex PCR. This sample has around 35,000 clones, with about 87% found just once. The sample consisted of CD4+ or CD8+ T cells sorted from blood, taken in a trial of the OX40 agonist ivuxolimab. The source is an adult with an advanced solid tumor such as melanoma, head and neck, liver or kidney cancer. This chain joins TRBV6-6 and TRBJ2-3; D is ambiguous. The CDR3 nucleotides are TGTGCCAGCAGAGAAGGCACAGATACGCAGTATTTT. It is translated as CASREGTDTQYF.